These 5 T cell receptor beta chains share one sample of origin, sequenced in a study of shared clonotypes between healthy human individuals. The assay was immunoSEQ multiplex PCR, and TCRdb's table has in-frame clones only and misses some. This sample has about 2 million clones; 95% occur once, and the top ten carry approximately 0.13%. Sample: naive CD4+ T cells sorted from blood. As to subset: CD45RA+ positively selected. Receptors were obtained from a man aged 18 to 35 in good health.

The gene calls are TRBV5-1 and TRBJ1-6; the match to TRBD1 covers 7 bases. V shed 5 bases, J shed 7 bases, and the junction held 3 bases outside the gene matches. The germline CDR1 and CDR2 sequences are SGHRS and YFSETQ. The CDR3 covers 13 residues. The CDR3 reads CASRGGENSPLHF. In nucleotides, the CDR3 is TGCGCCAGCAGAGGGGGCGAAAATTCACCCCTCCACTTT.

The genes are TRBV5-4 and TRBJ2-3, with 9 nucleotides matching TRBD1. The V segment lost 1 base and the J segment 4 bases; nucleotides outside the gene matches: 13. Germline-derived CDR1 and CDR2 are SGHNT and YYREEE (reference sequence). The CDR3 spans 18 residues. The CDR3 loop reads CASSLRTGEYRNADTQYF. The CDR3, as DNA: TGTGCCAGCAGCTTGAGGACAGGGGAATATCGCAATGCAGATACGCAGTATTTT.

The V call is TRBV6-1, the J call TRBJ1-6, with D perhaps TRBD1 (5 bases). V was cut by 2 bases and J by 3 bases, with 11 bases left in between. Germline CDR1 is MNHNS and CDR2 is SASEGT. This CDR3 comprises 16 residues. CDR3 sequence reads: CASSESKGLYNSPLHF. The CDR3 DNA reads TGTGCCAGCAGTGAAAGTAAGGGACTCTATAATTCACCCCTCCACTTT.

The V call is TRBV10-3, the J call TRBJ2-2; D gene ambiguous. V dropped 10 bases and J dropped 4 bases, with 13 bases sitting between them. The V gene's germline CDR1 is ENHRY and CDR2 SYGVKD. CDR3 size: 13 residues. CDR3: CATRSEPTGELFF. DNA of the CDR3: TGTGCCACCCGGTCGGAGCCCACCGGGGAGCTGTTTTTT.

This chain uses TRBV28 with TRBJ2-7; 7 positions match TRBD2. Looked up from germline, CDR1 is MDHEN and CDR2 is SYDVKM. This CDR3 spans 14 amino acids. The ends lost 10 bases at V and 3 bases at J; junction bases unmatched: 12. Here the CDR3 reads CATQGGALFYEQYF. Written as DNA, the CDR3 is TGTGCCACCCAGGGAGGGGCTCTATTCTACGAGCAGTACTTC.